This T cell receptor beta chain came from a study of PD-1 blockade in classical Hodgkin lymphoma. Study overall: Intravenous nivolumab at 3 mg/kg was given to patients every 2 weeks. Points from the study as a whole: When nivolumab was started under 1 year after ASCT, patients were excluded. Baseline diversity resembling that of newly diagnosed patients was seen in complete responders.

The CDR3 contains 16 residues. Germline V gene sequence: CDR1 MRHNA, CDR2 SNTAGT. Trimming cost V 6 bases and J 0 bases, with 14 bases left between them. Measured with immunoSEQ multiplex PCR; TCRdb has only the in-frame clones, and not every one. The data contain tens of thousands of clones, about 89% of them singletons. In every patient, relapse followed autologous stem cell transplantation, while exposure to brentuximab vedotin differed. Patients' outcomes at their best amounted to complete response, partial response or progressive disease. Comments on this clone: Its antigen is unknown.

The sequences come from peripheral blood mononuclear cells (PBMCs), collected at baseline. The receptor was isolated from a human donor with classical Hodgkin lymphoma. The J gene is TRBJ2-2, the V gene TRBV6-4; perhaps TRBD2 as D (6 bases). CDR3 sequence reads: CASSLRLGSNTGELFF. CDR3 DNA: TGTGCCAGCAGCCTAAGACTAGGATCGAACACCGGGGAGCTGTTTTTT.